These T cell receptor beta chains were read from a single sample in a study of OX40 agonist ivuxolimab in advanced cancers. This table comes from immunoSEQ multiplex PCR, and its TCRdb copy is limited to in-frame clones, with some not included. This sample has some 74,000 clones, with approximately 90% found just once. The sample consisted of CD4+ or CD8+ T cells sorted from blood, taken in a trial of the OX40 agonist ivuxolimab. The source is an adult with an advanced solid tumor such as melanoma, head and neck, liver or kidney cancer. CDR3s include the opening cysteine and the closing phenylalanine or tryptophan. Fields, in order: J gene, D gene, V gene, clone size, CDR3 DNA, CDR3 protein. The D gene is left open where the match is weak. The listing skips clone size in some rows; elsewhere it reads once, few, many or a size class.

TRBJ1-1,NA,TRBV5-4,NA,TGTGCCAGCAGCTTGGGGGCGGGTGGAAGGTCTGAAGCTTTCTTT,CASSLGAGGRSEAFF
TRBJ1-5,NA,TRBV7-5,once,TGTGCCAGAAGCTTACTTGACAGGGCCCGGAGCTCAAACCAGCCCCAGCATTTT,CARSLLDRARSSNQPQHF
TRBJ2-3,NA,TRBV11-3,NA,TGTGCCAGCAGCTTTGGGACGGGCGGGGTTGATACGCAGTATTTT,CASSFGTGGVDTQYF
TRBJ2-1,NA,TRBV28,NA,TGTGCCAGCAGTAATTACGTCCGGGATGAGCAGTTCTTC,CASSNYVRDEQFF
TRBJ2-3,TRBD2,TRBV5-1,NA,TGCGCCAGCAGCTCTACCGGGGGGACAGATACGCAGTATTTT,CASSSTGGTDTQYF
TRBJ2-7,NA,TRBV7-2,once,TGTGCCAGCAGCTGGGCAGGACGCTACGAGCAGTACTTC,CASSWAGRYEQYF
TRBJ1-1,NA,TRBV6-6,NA,TGTGCCAGCACGGACGCTCAGGGGCTGGTTATCTCTGAAGCTTTCTTT,CASTDAQGLVISEAFF
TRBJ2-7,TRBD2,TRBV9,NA,TGTGCCAGCAGCGCTGGCGGGAGCTTCCACGAGCAGTACTTC,CASSAGGSFHEQYF
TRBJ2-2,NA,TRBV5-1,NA,TGCGCCAGCAGCCTAGACACCGGGGAGCTGTTTTTT,CASSLDTGELFF
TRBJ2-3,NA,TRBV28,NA,TGTGCCAGCAGTTTCAACGCCATAATTCCCACAGATACGCAGTATTTT,CASSFNAIIPTDTQYF
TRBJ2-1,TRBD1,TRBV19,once,TGTGCCAGTAGACGGACACAGGGGGCGCTTAACAATGAGCAGTTCTTC,CASRRTQGALNNEQFF
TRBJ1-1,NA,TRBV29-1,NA,TGCAGCGTTGATCGGGGGAACACTGAAGCTTTCTTT,CSVDRGNTEAFF
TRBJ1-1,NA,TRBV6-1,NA,TGTGCCAGCAGTGCACAGGGAGGCGGCACTGAAGCTTTCTTT,CASSAQGGGTEAFF
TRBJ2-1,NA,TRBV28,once,TGTGCCAGCAGTCCACGACTAGGGCGGGGTAACAATGAGCAGTTCTTC,CASSPRLGRGNNEQFF
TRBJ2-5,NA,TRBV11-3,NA,TGTGCCAGTGGAAGCGAGACCCAGTACTTC,CASGSETQYF
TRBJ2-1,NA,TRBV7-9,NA,TGTGCCAGCAGCTTAGCGCTGGACTCTCACAATGAGCAGTTCTTC,CASSLALDSHNEQFF
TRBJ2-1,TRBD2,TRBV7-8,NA,TGTGCCAGCAGCCGATTAGCGGGAGGGCCCAATGAGCAGTTCTTC,CASSRLAGGPNEQFF
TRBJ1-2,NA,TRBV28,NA,TGTGCCAGCGGTAGCCACCAGAGGGGCTACACCTTC,CASGSHQRGYTF